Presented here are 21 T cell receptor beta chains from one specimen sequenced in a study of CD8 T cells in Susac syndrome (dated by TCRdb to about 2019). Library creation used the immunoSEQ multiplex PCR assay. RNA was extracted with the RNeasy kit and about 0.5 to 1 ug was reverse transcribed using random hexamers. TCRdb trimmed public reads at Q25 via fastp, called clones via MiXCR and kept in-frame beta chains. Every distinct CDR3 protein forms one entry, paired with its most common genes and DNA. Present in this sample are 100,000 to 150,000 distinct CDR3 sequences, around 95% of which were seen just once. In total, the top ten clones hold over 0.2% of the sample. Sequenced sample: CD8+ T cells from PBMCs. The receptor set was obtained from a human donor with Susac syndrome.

The DNA of the CDR3 is TGTGCCAGCAGCACGACAGGGGACACAGATACGCAGTATTTT. Translated, it gives CASSTTGDTDTQYF. The V call is TRBV7-9, the J call TRBJ2-3, with 8 bases matching TRBD1. J gave up 2 bases and V 5 bases, and 3 bases lay outside the gene matches. The germline CDR1 and CDR2 sequences are SEHNR and FQNEAQ (reference sequence). The CDR3 sequence is 14 residues long.

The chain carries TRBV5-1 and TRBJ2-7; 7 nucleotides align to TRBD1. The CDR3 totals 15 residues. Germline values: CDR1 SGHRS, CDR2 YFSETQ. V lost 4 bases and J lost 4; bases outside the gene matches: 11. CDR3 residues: CASSNRTGTAYEQYF. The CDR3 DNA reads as TGCGCCAGCAGCAACCGCACCGGGACAGCTTACGAGCAGTACTTC.

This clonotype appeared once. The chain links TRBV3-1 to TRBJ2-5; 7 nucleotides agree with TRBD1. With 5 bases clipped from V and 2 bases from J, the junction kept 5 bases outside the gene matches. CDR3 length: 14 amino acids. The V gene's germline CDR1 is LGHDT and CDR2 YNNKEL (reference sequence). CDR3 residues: CASSIQGPQETQYF. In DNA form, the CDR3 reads TGTGCCAGCAGCATACAGGGGCCTCAAGAGACCCAGTACTTC.

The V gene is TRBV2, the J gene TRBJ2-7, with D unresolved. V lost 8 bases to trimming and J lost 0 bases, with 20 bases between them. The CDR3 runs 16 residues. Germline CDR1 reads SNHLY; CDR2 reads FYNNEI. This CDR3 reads CASLLIGPSRSYEQYF. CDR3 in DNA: TGTGCCAGCCTCCTAATAGGACCGTCGCGCTCCTACGAGCAGTACTTC.

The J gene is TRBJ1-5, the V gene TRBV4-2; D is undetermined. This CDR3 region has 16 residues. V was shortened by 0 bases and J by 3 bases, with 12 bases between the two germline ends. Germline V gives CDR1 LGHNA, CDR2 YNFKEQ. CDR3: CASSQDFGGLNQPQHF. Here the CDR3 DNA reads TGTGCCAGCAGCCAAGATTTCGGCGGTCTCAATCAGCCCCAGCATTTT.

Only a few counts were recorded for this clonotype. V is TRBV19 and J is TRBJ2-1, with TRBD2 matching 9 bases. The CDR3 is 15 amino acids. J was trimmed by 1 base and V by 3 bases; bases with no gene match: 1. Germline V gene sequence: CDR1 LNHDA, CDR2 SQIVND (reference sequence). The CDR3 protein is CASSISGGSYNEQFF. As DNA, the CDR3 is TGTGCCAGTAGTATTAGCGGGGGTTCCTACAATGAGCAGTTCTTC.

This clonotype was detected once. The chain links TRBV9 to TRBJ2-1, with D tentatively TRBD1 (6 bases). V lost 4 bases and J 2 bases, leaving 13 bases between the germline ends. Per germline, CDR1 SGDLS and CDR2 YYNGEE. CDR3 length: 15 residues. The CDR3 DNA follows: TGTGCCAGCAGCCCGTCCGGGACAACCTACAATGAGCAGTTCTTC. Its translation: CASSPSGTTYNEQFF.

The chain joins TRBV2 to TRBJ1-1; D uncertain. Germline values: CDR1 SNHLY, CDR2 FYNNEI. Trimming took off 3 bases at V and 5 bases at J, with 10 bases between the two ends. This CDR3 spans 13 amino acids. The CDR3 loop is CASSDVAGTEAFF. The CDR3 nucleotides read TGTGCCAGCAGTGATGTGGCGGGGACTGAAGCTTTCTTT.

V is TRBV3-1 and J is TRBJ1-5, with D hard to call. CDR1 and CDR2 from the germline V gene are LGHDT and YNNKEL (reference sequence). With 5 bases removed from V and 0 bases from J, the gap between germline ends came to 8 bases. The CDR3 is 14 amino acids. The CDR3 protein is CASSSDYSNQPQHF. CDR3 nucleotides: TGTGCCAGCAGCTCAGATTATAGCAATCAGCCCCAGCATTTT.

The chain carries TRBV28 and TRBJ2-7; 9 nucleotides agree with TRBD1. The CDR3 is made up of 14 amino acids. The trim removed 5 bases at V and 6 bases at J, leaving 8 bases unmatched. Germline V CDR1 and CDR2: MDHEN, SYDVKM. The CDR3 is CASSNTGGQREQYF. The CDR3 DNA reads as TGTGCCAGCAGTAACACAGGGGGCCAGCGCGAGCAGTACTTC.

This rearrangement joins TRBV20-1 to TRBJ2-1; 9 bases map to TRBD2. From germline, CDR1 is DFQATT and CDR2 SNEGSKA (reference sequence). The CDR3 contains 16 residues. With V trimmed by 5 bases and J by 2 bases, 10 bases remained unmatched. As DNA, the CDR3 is TGCAGTGCTTCCTCCGTAGCGGGAGAACCCTACAATGAGCAGTTCTTC. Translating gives CSASSVAGEPYNEQFF.

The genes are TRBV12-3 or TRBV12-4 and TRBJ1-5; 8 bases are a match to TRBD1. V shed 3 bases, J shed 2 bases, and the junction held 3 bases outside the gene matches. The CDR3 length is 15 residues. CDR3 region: CASSFGTGGNQPQHF. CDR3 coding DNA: TGTGCCAGCAGTTTTGGGACAGGTGGCAATCAGCCCCAGCATTTT.

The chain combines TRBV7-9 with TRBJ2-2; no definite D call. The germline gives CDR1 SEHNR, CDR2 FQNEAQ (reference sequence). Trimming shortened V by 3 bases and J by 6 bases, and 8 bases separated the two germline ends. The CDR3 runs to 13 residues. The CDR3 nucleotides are TGTGCCAGCAGCTTTGGGTCGGCCGGGGAGCTGTTTTTT. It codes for CASSFGSAGELFF.

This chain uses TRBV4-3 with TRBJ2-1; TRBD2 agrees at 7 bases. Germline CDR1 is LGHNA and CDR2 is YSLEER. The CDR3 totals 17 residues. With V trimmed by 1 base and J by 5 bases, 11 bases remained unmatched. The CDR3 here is CASSQVFAGEEDNEQFF. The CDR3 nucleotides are TGCGCCAGCAGCCAAGTTTTCGCGGGAGAAGAGGACAATGAGCAGTTCTTC.

CDR3 region: CASSAGTIQETQYF. DNA of the CDR3: TGTGCCAGCAGCGCCGGGACTATACAAGAGACCCAGTACTTC. The rearrangement uses TRBV9 and TRBJ2-5; 7 bases fit TRBD2. Looked up from germline, CDR1 is SGDLS and CDR2 is YYNGEE. The CDR3 consists of 14 residues. V trimming: 3 bases; J trimming: 2 bases; junction bases outside the gene matches: 4.

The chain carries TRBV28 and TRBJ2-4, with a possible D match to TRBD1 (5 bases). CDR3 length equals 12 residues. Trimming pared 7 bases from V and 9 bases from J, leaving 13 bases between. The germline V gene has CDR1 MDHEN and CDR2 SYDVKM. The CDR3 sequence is CASTWGLGIQYF. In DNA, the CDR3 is TGTGCCAGCACATGGGGCTTAGGCATTCAGTACTTC.

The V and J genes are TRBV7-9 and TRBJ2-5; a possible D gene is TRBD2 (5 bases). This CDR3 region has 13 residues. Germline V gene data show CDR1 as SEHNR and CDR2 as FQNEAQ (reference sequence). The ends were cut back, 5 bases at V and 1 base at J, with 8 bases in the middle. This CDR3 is CASSPGIQETQYF. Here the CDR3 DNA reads TGTGCCAGCAGCCCCGGGATCCAAGAGACCCAGTACTTC. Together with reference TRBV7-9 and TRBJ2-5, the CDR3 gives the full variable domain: DTGVSQNPRHKITKRGQNVTFRCDPISEHNRLYWYRQTLGQGPEFLTYFQNEAQLEKSRLLSDRFSAERPKGSFSTLEIQRTEQGDSAMYLCASSPGIQETQYFGPGTRLLVL.

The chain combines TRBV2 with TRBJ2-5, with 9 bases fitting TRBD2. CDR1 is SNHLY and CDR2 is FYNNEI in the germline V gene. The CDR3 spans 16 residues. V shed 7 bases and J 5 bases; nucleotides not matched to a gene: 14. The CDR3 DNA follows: TGTGCCAGCATCCCTAGCGGGGAACCTACGGGGGAGACCCAGTACTTC. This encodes CASIPSGEPTGETQYF.

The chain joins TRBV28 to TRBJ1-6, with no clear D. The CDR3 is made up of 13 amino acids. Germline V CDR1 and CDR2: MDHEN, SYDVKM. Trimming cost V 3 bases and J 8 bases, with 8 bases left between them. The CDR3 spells CASSLDGDSPLHF. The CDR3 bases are TGTGCCAGCAGTTTGGACGGTGATTCACCCCTCCACTTT.

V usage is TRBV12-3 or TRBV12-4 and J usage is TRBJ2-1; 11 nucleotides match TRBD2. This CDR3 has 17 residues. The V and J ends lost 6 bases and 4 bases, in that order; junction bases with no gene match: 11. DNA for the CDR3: TGTGCCAGCAGCGAAGGGTGGGGGACTAGCGGATACAATGAGCAGTTCTTC. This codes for CASSEGWGTSGYNEQFF.

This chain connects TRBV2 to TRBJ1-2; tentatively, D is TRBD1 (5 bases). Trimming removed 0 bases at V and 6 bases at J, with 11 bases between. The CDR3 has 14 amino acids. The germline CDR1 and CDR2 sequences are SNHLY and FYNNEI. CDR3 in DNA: TGTGCCAGCAGTGAAGCAGGGGCCGGGCATGGCTACACCTTC. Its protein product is CASSEAGAGHGYTF.